This T cell receptor (delta chain) was retrieved from a study of delta chains in infants with herpesvirus infections (dated by TCRdb to the early 2020s). Describing the broader study: The study prospectively followed a Ugandan infant birth cohort from birth to characterize gammadelta T cell responses to primary cytomegalovirus (CMV) infection. gammadelta TCRs were sequenced from PBMC obtained from some 18 CMV-infected infants (one congenitally infected) and under 10 CMV-uninfected infants for whom sufficient sample was available. Infant blood samples were grouped into approximate age categories of 1.5, 4, 8 and 12 months. The previously published Belgian fetal and cord blood gammadelta TCR data were not generated in this cohort and were added only for comparison.

Pregnant women getting prenatal care were recruited in Kampala, Uganda, and their infants were enrolled; maternal HIV status had to be documented. Home visits to families took place weekly, and collection of infant clinical information, oral swabs and peripheral blood began at 6 weeks of age and was repeated every 4 months after that. Blood was collected in heparin tubes, and PBMC were isolated by Ficoll-Paque density gradient centrifugation and cryopreserved. The study at large found these results: The authors noted a small sample size and no race- or environment-matched controls, since nearly all Ugandans acquire CMV before adulthood. The public clonotype was found only at the first time point after infection and was absent in uninfected infants and in those infected after 120 days. Presence of the public clonotype at levels below the detection limit might still occur in CMV-uninfected infants.

As for this clone: Its antigen has not been determined. Base qualities are not recorded, but no much larger clone differs from it by a single base.

Library preparation employed RT-PCR. TCR cDNA was generated by reverse transcription of PBMC RNA with SuperScript II and gamma-chain- and delta-chain-specific primers. The cDNA was purified with AMPure XP beads, then amplified and indexed with Illumina adapters using the Nextera XT Index Kit. gammadelta TCR libraries were sequenced on an Illumina MiSeq with a V2 300-cycle kit. On the authors' methods: Using MiXCR v2.1.12, CDR3 sequences were assembled, and reads were mapped onto D, J and V genes obtained from GenBank. VDJtools v1.2.1 was used to carry out repertoire analyses of the CDR3 clonotypes. TCRdb reprocessed the public reads with the caller CATT; rows with the same DNA were merged afterwards. The V and J calls were determined by TCRdb, not by the authors. This sample comprises 600 to 700 delta-chain clones, approximately 50% of them detected only once. Approximately 30% of the sample belongs to the ten largest clones.

The material sequenced was peripheral blood, taken at time point 4 of longitudinal follow-up. The receptor was derived from a human donor who was a Ugandan infant, either HIV-exposed or HIV-unexposed (not recorded which).

The CDR3 has the sequence CACQTVGPYTDKLIF. In nucleotide form, the sequence is TGTGCCTGTCAGACTGTGGGGCCTTACACCGATAAACTCATCTTT. Rearrangement joined TRDV2 to TRDJ1, and perhaps TRDD3 as D gene, on 5 matching bases. The germline V gene specifies GEAIGNYY as CDR1 and EKD as CDR2. Trimming removed 6 bases from V and 0 bases from J, leaving 16 bases between the germline ends. Measured from the cysteine to the phenylalanine, the CDR3 is 15 residues long. Only the CDR3 part of the read is kept: 45 bases, read in frame from the first base.